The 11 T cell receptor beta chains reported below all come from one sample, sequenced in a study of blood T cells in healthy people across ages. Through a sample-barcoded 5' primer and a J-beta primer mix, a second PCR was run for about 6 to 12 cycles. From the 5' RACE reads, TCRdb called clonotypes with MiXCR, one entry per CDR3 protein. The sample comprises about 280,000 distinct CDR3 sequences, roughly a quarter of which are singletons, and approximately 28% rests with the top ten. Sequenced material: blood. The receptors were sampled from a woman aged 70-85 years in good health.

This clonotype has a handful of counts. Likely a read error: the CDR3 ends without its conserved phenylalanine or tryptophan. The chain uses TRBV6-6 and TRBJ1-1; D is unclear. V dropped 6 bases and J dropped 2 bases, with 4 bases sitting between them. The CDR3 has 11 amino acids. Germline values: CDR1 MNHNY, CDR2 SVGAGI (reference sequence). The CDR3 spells CASSSNTEAFL. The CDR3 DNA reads TGTGCCAGCAGCTCAAACACTGAAGCTTTCCTT.

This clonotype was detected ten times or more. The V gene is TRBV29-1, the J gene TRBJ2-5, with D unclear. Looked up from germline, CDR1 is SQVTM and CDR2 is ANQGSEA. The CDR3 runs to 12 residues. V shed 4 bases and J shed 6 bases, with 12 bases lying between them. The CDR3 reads CSVVSRGKTQYF. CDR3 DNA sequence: TGCAGCGTTGTAAGCCGTGGGAAGACCCAGTACTTC. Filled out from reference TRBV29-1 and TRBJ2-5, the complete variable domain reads SAVISQKPSRDICQRGTSLTIQCQVDSQVTMMFWYRQQPGQSLTLIATANQGSEATYESGFVIDKFPISRPNLTFSTLTVSNMSPEDSSIYLCSVVSRGKTQYFGPGTRLLVL.

The CDR3 reads CASSPLGQGGNEKLFF. The DNA of the CDR3 is TGTGCCAGCAGTCCCCTTGGACAGGGGGGAAATGAAAAACTGTTTTTT. The chain uses TRBV28 and TRBJ1-4, with TRBD1 identical over 10 bases. Losses at the gene ends were 5 bases for V and 5 bases for J; bases not matched to a gene: 8. The CDR3 is made up of 16 amino acids. CDR1 and CDR2 (germline): MDHEN, SYDVKM.

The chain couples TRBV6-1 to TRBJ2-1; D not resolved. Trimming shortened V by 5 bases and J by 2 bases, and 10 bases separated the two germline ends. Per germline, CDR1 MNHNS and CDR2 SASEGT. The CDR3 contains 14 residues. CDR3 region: CASSSSNTYNEQFF. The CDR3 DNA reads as TGTGCCAGCAGTAGTAGCAACACCTACAATGAGCAGTTCTTC.

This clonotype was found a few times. CDR3 amino acids: CSARDPPVETQYF. The CDR3, as DNA: TGCAGTGCTAGAGATCCCCCTGTAGAGACCCAGTACTTC. The chain is built from TRBV20-1 and TRBJ2-5; D ambiguous. The CDR3 length is 13 residues. Trimming took 0 bases from V and 4 from J, leaving 9 bases between them. The germline gives CDR1 DFQATT, CDR2 SNEGSKA (reference sequence).

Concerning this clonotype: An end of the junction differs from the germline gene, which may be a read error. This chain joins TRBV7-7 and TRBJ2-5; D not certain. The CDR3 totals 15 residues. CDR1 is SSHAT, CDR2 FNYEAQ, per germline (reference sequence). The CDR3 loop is CASSLDWGPQETQYF. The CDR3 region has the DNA TGTGCTAGCAGCTTAGATTGGGGTCCCCAAGAGACCCAGTACTTC. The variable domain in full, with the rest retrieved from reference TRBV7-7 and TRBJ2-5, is GAGVSQSPRYKVTKRGQDVTLRCDPISSHATLYWYQQALGQGPEFLTYFNYEAQPDKSGLPSDRFSAERPEGSISTLTIQRTEQRDSAMYRCASSLDWGPQETQYFGPGTRLLVL.

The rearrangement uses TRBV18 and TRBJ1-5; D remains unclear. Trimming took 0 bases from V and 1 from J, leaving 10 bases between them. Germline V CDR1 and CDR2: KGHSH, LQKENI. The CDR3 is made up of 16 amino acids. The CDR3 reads CASSPPGGRSNQPQHF. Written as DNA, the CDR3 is TGTGCCAGCTCACCACCGGGCGGGAGAAGCAATCAGCCCCAGCATTTT.

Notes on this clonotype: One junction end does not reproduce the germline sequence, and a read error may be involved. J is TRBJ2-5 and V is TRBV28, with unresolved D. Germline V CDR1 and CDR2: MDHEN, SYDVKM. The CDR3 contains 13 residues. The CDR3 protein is CASSRTKKETQHF. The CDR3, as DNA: TGTGCCAGCAGCCGGACGAAGAAGGAGACCCAGCACTTC. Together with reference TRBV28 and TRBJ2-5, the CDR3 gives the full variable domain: DVKVTQSSRYLVKRTGEKVFLECVQDMDHENMFWYRQDPGLGLRLIYFSYDVKMKEKGDIPEGYSVSREKKERFSLILESASTNQTSMYLCASSRTKKETQHFGPGTRLLVL.

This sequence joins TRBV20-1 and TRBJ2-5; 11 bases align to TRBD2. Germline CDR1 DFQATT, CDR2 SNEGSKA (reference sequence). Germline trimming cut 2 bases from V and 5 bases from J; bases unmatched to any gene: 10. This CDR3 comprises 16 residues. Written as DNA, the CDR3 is TGCAGTGCTAGACTACCCACTAGCGGGAGAGGGGAGACCCAGTACTTC. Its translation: CSARLPTSGRGETQYF.

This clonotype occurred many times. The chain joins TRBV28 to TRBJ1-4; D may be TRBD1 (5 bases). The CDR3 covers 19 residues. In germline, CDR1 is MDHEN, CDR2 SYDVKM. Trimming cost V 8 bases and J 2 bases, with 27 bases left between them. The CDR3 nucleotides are TGTGCCAGCCCATCCCCGGGGGGTGGGGCTCGGAGGACTAATGAAAAACTGTTTTTT. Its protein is CASPSPGGGARRTNEKLFF.

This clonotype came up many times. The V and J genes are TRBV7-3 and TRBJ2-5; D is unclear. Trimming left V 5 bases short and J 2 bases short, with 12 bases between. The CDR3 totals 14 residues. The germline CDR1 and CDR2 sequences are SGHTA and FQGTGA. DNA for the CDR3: TGTGCCAGCAGCCAGGACCCCCAGCAAGAGACCCAGTACTTC. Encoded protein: CASSQDPQQETQYF.